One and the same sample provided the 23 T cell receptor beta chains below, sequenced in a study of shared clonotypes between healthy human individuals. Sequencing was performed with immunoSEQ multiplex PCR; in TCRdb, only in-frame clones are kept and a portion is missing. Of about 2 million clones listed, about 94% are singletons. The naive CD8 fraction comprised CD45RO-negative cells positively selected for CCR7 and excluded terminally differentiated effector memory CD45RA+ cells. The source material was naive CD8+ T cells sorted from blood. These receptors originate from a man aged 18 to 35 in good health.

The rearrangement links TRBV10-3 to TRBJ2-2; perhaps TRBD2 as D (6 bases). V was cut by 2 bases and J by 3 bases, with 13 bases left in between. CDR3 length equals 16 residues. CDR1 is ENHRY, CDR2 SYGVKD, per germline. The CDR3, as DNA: TGTGCCATCAGTGAGGTGCGGGGCACGGACACCGGGGAGCTGTTTTTT. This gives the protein CAISEVRGTDTGELFF.

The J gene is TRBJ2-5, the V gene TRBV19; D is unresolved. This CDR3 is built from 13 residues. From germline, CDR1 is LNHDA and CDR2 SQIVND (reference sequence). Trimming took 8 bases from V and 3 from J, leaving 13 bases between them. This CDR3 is CASGFDFEETQYF. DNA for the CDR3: TGTGCCAGTGGTTTCGACTTTGAAGAGACCCAGTACTTC. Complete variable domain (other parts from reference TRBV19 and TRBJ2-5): DGGITQSPKYLFRKEGQNVTLSCEQNLNHDAMYWYRQDPGQGLRLIYYSQIVNDFQKGDIAEGYSVSREKKESFPLTVTSAQKNPTAFYLCASGFDFEETQYFGPGTRLLVL.

CDR3 DNA sequence: TGCGCCAGCAGCCAAGATCGGGGCGGAAACACCATATATTTT. Translating gives CASSQDRGGNTIYF. The chain uses TRBV4-3 and TRBJ1-3; tentative D call: TRBD1 (5 bases). Per the germline V gene, CDR1 is LGHNA and CDR2 is YSLEER. The ends were cut back, 0 bases at V and 4 bases at J, with 7 bases in the middle. The CDR3 length is 14 residues.

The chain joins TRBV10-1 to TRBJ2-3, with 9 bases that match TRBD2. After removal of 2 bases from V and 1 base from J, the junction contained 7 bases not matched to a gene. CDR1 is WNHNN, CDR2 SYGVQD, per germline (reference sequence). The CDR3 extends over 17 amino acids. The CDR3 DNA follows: TGCGCCAGCAGTGAGACTTTAGCGGGGGTGGGCACAGATACGCAGTATTTT. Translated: CASSETLAGVGTDTQYF.

CDR3 loop: CASSQVLTGQEGANYGYTF. CDR3 DNA sequence: TGCGCCAGCAGCCAAGTGTTGACAGGACAGGAGGGGGCTAACTATGGCTACACCTTC. The rearrangement links TRBV4-3 to TRBJ1-2; TRBD1 matches at 7 bases. Germline V lookup: CDR1 LGHNA, CDR2 YSLEER. This CDR3 spans 19 amino acids. The ends lost 1 base at V and 0 bases at J; junction bases unmatched: 14.

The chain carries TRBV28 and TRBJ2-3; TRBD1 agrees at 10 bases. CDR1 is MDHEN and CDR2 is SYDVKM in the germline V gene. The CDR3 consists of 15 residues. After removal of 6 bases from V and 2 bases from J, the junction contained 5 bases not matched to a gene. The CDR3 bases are TGTGCCAGCAGCTACGGACAGGGGGACACAGATACGCAGTATTTT. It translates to CASSYGQGDTDTQYF.

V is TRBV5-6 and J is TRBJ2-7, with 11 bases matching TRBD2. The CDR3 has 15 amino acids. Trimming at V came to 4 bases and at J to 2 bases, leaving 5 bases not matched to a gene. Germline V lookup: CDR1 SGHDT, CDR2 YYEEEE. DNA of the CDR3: TGTGCCAGCAGCGTGAGACTAGCGGGAACCTACGAGCAGTACTTC. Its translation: CASSVRLAGTYEQYF.

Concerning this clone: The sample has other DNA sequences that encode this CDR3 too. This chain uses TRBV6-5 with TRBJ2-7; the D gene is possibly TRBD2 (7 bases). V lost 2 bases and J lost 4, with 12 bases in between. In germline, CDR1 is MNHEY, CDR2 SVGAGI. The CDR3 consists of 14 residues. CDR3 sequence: CASSYGGGGYEQYF. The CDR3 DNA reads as TGTGCCAGCAGTTACGGAGGGGGGGGATACGAGCAGTACTTC.

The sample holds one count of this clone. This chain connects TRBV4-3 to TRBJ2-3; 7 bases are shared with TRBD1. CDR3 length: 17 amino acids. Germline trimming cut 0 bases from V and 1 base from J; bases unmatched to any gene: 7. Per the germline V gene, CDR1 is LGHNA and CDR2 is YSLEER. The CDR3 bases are TGCGCCAGCAGCCAAGAGATGACAGGGAAGGGCACAGATACGCAGTATTTT. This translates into CASSQEMTGKGTDTQYF.

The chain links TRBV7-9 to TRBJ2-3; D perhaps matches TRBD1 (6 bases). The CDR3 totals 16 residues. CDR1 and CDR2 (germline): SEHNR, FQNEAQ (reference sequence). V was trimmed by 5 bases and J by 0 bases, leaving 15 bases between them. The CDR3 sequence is CASSKGQTSSTDTQYF. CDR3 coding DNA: TGTGCCAGCAGCAAAGGACAGACCTCTAGCACAGATACGCAGTATTTT.

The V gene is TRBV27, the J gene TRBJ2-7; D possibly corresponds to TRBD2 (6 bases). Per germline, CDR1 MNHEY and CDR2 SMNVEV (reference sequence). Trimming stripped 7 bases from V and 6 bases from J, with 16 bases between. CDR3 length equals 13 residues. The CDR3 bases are TGTGCCAGCACTCCGATGAAGGGAGGCGAGCAGTACTTC. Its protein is CASTPMKGGEQYF.

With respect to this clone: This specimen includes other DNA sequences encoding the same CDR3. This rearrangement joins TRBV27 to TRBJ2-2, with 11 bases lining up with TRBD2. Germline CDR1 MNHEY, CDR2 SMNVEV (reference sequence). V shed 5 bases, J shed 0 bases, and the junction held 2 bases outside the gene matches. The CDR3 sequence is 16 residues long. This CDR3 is CASSLSGGANTGELFF. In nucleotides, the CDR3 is TGTGCCAGCAGTCTTAGCGGGGGGGCGAACACCGGGGAGCTGTTTTTT.

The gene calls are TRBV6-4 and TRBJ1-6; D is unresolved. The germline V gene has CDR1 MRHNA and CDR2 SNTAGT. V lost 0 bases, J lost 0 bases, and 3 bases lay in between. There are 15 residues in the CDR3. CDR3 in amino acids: CASSDSSSYNSPLHF. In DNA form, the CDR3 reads TGTGCCAGCAGTGACTCGAGCTCCTATAATTCACCCCTCCACTTT.

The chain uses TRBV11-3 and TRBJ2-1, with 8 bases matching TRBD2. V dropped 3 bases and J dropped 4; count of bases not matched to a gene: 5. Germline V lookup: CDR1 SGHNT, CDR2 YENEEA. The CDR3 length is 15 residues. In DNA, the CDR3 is TGTGCCAGCAGCTTGGCGGGGGGCGAATACAATGAGCAGTTCTTC. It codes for CASSLAGGEYNEQFF.

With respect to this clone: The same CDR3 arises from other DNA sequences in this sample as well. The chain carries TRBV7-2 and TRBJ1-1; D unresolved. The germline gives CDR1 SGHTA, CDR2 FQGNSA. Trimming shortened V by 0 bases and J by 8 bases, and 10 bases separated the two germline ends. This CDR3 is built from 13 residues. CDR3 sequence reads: CASSLALGGEAFF. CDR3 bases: TGTGCCAGCAGCTTAGCCTTGGGCGGGGAAGCTTTCTTT. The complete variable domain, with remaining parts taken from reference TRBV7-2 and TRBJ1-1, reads GAGVSQSPSNKVTEKGKDVELRCDPISGHTALYWYRQSLGQGLEFLIYFQGNSAPDKSGLPSDRFSAERTGGSVSTLTIQRTQQEDSAVYLCASSLALGGEAFFGQGTRLTVV.

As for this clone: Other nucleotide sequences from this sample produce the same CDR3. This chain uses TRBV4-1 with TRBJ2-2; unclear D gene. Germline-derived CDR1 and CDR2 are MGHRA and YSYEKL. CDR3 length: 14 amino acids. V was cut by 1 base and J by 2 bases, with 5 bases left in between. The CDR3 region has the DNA TGCGCCAGCAGCCAAGCGCAAAACACCGGGGAGCTGTTTTTT. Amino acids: CASSQAQNTGELFF.

The CDR3 DNA follows: TGTGCCAGTCGGGAGGGTTACAATGAGCAGTTCTTC. Protein: CASREGYNEQFF. The chain combines TRBV6-5 with TRBJ2-1, with 8 bases matching TRBD2. The CDR3 is 12 residues long. Germline V gene data show CDR1 as MNHEY and CDR2 as SVGAGI. V lost 9 bases, J lost 4 bases, and 2 bases stayed unmatched.

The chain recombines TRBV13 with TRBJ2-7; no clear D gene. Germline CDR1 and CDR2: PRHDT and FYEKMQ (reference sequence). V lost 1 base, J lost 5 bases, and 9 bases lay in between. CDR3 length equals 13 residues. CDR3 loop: CASSLERGNEQYF. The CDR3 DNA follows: TGTGCCAGCAGCTTAGAGAGAGGCAACGAGCAGTACTTC.

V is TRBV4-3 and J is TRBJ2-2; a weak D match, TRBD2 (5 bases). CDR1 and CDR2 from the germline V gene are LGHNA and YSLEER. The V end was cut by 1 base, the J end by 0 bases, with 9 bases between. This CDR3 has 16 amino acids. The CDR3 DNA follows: TGCGCCAGCAGCCAAGTAGAACTAGCGAACACCGGGGAGCTGTTTTTT. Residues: CASSQVELANTGELFF.

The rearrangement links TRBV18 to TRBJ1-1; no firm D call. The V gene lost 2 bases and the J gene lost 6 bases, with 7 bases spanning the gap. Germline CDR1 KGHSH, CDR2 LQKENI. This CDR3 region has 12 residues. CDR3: CASSPGLPEAFF. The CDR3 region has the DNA TGTGCCAGCTCACCAGGGTTACCTGAAGCTTTCTTT.

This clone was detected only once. The CDR3, as DNA: TGTGCCAGCATTAGCCGGGTCTGGGGCAATGAAAAACTGTTTTTT. Protein product: CASISRVWGNEKLFF. This chain uses TRBV6-6 with TRBJ1-4, with D perhaps TRBD1 (5 bases). The CDR3 loop spans 15 amino acids. From germline, CDR1 is MNHNY and CDR2 SVGAGI (reference sequence). The ends were cut back, 7 bases at V and 5 bases at J, with 17 bases in the middle.

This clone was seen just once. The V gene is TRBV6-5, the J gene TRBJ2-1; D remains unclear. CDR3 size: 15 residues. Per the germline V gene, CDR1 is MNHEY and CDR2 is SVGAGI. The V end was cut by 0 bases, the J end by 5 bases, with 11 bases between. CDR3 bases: TGTGCCAGCAGTTACTCGTTGGGTATAAACAATGAGCAGTTCTTC. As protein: CASSYSLGINNEQFF.

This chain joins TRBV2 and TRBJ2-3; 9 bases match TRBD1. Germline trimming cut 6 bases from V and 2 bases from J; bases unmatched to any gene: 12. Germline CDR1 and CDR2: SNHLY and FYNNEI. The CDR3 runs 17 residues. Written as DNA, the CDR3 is TGTGCCAGCAGAGGTTTCGACAGGGGGTACTCCACAGATACGCAGTATTTT. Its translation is CASRGFDRGYSTDTQYF.